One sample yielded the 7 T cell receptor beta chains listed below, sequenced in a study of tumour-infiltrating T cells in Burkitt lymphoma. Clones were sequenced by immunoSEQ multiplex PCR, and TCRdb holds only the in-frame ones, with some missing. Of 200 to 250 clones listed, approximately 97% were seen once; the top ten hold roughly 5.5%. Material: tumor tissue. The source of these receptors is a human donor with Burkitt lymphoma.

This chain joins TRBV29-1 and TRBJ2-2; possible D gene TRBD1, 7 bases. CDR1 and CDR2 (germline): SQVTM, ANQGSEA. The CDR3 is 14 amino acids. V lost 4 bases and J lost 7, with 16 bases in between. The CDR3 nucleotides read TGCAGCGTTGCGGCGACAGGGCGGGGCGGGGAGCTGTTTTTT. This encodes CSVAATGRGGELFF.

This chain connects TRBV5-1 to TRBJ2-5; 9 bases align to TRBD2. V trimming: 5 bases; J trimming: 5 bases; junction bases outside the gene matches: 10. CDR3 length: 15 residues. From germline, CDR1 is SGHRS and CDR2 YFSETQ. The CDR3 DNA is TGCGCCAGCAGTACCGCGGGGGGGTATCGGGAGACCCAGTACTTC. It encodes CASSTAGGYRETQYF.

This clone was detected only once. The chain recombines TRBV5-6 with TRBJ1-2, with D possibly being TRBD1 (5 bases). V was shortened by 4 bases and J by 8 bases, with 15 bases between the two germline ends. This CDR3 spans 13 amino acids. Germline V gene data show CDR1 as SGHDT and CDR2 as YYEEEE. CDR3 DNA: TGTGCCAGCAGCCGGATAGGGGACGCGGGCTACACCTTC. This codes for CASSRIGDAGYTF.

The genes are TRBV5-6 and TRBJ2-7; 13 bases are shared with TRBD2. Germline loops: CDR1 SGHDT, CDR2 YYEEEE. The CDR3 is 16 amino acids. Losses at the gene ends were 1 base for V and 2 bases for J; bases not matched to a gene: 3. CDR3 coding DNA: TGTGCCAGCAGCTTGTGGACTAGCGGGAGCACCTACGAGCAGTACTTC. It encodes CASSLWTSGSTYEQYF.

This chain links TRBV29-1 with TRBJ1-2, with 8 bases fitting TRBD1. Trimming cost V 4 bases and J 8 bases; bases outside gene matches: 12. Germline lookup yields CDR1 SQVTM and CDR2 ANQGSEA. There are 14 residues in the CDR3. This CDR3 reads CSVVPGQGARGYTF. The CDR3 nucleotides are TGCAGCGTTGTCCCCGGGCAGGGGGCGCGCGGCTACACCTTC.

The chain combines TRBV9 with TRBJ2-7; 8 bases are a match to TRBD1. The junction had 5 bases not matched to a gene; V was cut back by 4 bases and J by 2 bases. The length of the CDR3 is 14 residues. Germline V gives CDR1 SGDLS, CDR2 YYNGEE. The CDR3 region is CASSLGTGPYEQYF. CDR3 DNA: TGTGCCAGCAGCCTCGGGACAGGTCCCTACGAGCAGTACTTC.

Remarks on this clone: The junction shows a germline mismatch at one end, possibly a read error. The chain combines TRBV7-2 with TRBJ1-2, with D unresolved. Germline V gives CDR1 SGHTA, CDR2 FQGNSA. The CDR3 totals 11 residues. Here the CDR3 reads CASSFPGSTSF. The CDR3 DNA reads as TGTGCCAGCAGCTTCCCGGGCAGCACGTCCTTC. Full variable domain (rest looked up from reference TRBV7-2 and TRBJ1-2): GAGVSQSPSNKVTEKGKDVELRCDPISGHTALYWYRQSLGQGLEFLIYFQGNSAPDKSGLPSDRFSAERTGGSVSTLTIQRTQQEDSAVYLCASSFPGSTSFGSGTRLTVV.